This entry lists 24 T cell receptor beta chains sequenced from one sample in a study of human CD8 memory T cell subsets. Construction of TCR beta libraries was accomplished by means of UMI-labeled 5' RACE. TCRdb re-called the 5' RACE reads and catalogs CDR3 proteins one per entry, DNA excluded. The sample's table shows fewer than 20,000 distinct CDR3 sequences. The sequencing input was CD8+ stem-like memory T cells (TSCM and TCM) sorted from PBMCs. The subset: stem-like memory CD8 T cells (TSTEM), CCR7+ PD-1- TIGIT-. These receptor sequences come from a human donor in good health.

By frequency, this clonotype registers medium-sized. CDR3 in amino acids: CASMEFGDTGELFF. The chain couples TRBV19 to TRBJ2-2. The CDR3 has 14 amino acids. Germline lookup yields CDR1 LNHDA and CDR2 SQIVND (reference sequence).

The CDR3 loop is CSATELAGDSYEQYF. The J gene is TRBJ2-7, the V gene TRBV20-1; TCRdb's D gene call, TRBD2, goes unchecked for lack of DNA. Germline V gene data show CDR1 as DFQATT and CDR2 as SNEGSKA (reference sequence). The CDR3 is 15 amino acids.

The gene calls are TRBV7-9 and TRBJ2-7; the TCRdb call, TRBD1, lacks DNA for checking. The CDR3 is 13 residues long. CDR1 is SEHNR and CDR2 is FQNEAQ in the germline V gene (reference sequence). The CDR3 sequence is CASGGGQGYEQYF.

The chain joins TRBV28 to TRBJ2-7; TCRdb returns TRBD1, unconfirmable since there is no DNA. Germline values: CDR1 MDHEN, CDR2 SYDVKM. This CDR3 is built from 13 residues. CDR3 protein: CASSTTGTYEQYF. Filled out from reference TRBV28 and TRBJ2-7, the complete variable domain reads DVKVTQSSRYLVKRTGEKVFLECVQDMDHENMFWYRQDPGLGLRLIYFSYDVKMKEKGDIPEGYSVSREKKERFSLILESASTNQTSMYLCASSTTGTYEQYFGPGTRLTVT.

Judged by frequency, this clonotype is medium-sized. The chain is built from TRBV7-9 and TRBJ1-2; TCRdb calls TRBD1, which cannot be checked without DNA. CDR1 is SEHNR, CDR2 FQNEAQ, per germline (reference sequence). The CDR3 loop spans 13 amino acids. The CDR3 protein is CASSPGSPYGYTF. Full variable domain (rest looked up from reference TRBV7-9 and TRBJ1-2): DTGVSQNPRHKITKRGQNVTFRCDPISEHNRLYWYRQTLGQGPEFLTYFQNEAQLEKSRLLSDRFSAERPKGSFSTLEIQRTEQGDSAMYLCASSPGSPYGYTFGSGTRLTVV.

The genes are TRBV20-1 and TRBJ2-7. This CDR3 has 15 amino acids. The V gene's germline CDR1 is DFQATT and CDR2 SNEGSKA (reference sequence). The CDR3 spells CSARDVMGAAYEQYF.

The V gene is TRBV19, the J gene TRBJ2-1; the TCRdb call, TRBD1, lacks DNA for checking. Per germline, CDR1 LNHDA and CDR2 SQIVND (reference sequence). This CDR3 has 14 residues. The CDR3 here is CASSINTPQGEQFF.

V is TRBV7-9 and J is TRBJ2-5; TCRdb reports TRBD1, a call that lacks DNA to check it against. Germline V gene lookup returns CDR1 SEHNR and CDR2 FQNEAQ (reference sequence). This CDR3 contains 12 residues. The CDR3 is CASSGGRETQYF.

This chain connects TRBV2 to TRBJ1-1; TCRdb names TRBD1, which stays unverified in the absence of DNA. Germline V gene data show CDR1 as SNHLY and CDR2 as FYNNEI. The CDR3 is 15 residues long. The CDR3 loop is CATRTFDDLGTEAFF.

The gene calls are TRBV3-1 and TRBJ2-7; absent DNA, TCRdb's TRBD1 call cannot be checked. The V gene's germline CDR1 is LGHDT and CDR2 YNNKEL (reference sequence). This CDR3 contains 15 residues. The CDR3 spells CASSPGTYSSYEQYF.

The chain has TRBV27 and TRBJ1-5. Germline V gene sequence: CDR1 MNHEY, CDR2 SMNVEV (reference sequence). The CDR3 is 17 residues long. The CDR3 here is CASSSTNGGYFNQPQHF.

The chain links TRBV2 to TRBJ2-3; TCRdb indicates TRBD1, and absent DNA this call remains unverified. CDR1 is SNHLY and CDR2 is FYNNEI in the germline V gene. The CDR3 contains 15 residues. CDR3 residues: CASSAGSAPVHTQYF. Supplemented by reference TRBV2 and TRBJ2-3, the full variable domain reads EPEVTQTPSHQVTQMGQEVILRCVPISNHLYFYWYRQILGQKVEFLVSFYNNEISEKSEIFDDQFSVERPDGSNFTLKIRSTKLEDSAMYFCASSAGSAPVHTQYFGPGTRLTVL.

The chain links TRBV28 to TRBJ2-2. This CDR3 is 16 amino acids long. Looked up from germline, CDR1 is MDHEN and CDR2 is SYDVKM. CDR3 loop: CATGTLVVPNTGELFF. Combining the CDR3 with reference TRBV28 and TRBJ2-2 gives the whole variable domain DVKVTQSSRYLVKRTGEKVFLECVQDMDHENMFWYRQDPGLGLRLIYFSYDVKMKEKGDIPEGYSVSREKKERFSLILESASTNQTSMYLCATGTLVVPNTGELFFGEGSRLTVL.

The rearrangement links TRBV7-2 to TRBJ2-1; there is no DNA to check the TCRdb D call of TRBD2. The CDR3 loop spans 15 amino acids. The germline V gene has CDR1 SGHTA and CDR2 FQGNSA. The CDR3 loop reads CASSFLESPYNEQFF.

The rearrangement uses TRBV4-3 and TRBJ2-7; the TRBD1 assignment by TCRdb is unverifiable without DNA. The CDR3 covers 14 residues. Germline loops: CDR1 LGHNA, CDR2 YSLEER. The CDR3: CASSPQAGGGEQYF.

The CDR3 loop reads CARSEDSGSLNTQYF. The V gene is TRBV30, the J gene TRBJ2-3; TCRdb lists TRBD2, though no DNA is available to test this call. From germline, CDR1 is GTSNPN and CDR2 SVGIG (reference sequence). This CDR3 contains 15 residues.

The CDR3 sequence is CASSGGQGGYEQYF. The rearrangement uses TRBV28 and TRBJ2-7; TCRdb calls TRBD1, which cannot be checked without DNA. Germline V lookup: CDR1 MDHEN, CDR2 SYDVKM. The CDR3 is 14 amino acids.

CDR3: CASSLGQGLSYNEQFF. The chain uses TRBV11-2 and TRBJ2-1; TCRdb's D gene call, TRBD1, goes unchecked for lack of DNA. This CDR3 is built from 16 residues. From germline, CDR1 is SGHAT and CDR2 FQNNGV.

This CDR3 is CASSNLGDEQFF. The J gene is TRBJ2-1, the V gene TRBV5-6. The germline V gene has CDR1 SGHDT and CDR2 YYEEEE. CDR3 length: 12 residues.

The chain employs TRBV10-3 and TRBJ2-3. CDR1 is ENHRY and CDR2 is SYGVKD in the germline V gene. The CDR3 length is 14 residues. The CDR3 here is CAISGGTSTDTQYF.

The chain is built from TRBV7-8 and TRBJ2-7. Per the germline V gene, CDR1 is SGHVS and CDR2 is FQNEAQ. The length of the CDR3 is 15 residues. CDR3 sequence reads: CASSLAATLNGEQYF.

CDR3: CASSKLVGDNQPQHF. The chain recombines TRBV5-5 with TRBJ1-5; without DNA, the TCRdb call of TRBD1 cannot be checked. CDR1 and CDR2 (germline): SGHKS, YYEKEE (reference sequence). The CDR3 is 15 residues long.

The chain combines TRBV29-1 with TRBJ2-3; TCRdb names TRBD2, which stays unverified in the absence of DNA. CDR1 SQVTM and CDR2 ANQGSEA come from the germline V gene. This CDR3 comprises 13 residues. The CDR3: CSVLAGGSDTQYF.

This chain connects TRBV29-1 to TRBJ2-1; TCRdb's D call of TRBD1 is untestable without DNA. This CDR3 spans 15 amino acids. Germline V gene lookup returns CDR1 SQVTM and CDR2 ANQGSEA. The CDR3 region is CSVLLVETAYNEQFF.